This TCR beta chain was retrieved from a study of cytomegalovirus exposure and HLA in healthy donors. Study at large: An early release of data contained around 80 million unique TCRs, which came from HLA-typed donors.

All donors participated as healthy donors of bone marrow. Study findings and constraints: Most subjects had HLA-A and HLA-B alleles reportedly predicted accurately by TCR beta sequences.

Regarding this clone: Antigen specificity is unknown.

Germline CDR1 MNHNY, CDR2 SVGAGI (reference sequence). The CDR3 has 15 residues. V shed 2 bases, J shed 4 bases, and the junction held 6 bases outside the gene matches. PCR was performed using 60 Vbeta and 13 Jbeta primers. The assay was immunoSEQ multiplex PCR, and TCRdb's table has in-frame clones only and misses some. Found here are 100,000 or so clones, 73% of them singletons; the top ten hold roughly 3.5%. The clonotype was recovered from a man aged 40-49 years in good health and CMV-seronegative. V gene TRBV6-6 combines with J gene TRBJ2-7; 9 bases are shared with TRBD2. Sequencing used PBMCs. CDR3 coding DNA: TGTGCCAGCAGTTACAGGTCGGGACTAGCTTACGAGCAGTACTTC. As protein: CASSYRSGLAYEQYF.